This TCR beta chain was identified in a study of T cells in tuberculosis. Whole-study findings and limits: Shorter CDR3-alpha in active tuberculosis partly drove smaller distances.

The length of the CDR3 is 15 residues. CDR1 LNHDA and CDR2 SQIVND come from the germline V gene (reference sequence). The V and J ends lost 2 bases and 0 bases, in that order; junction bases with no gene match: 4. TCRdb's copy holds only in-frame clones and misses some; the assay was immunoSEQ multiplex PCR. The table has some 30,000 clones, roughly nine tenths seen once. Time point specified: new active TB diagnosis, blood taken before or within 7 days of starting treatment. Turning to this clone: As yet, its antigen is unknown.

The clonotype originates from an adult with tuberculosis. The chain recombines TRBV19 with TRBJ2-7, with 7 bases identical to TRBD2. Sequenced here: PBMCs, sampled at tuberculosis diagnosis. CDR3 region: CASSIKREGSYEQYF. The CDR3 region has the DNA TGTGCCAGTAGTATAAAGAGGGAGGGCTCCTACGAGCAGTACTTC.